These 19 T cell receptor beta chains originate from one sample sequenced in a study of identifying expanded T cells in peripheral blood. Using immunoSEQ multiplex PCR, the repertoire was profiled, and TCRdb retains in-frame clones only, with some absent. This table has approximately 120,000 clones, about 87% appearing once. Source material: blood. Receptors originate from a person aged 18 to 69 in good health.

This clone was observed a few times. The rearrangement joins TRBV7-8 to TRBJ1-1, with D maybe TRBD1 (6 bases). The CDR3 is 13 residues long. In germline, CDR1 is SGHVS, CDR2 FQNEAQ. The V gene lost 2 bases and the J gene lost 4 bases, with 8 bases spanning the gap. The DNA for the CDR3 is TGTGCCAGCAGCTTAACGGGGGCCACTGAAGCTTTCTTT. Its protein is CASSLTGATEAFF. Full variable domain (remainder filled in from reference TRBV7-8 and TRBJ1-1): GAGVSQSPRYKVAKRGQDVALRCDPISGHVSLFWYQQALGQGPEFLTYFQNEAQLDKSGLPSDRFFAERPEGSVSTLKIQRTQQEDSAVYLCASSLTGATEAFFGQGTRLTVV.

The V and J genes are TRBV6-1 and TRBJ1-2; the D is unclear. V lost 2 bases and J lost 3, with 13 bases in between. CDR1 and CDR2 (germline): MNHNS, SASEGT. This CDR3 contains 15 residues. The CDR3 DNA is TGTGCCAGCAGTGAAAGCTGGGGTTCGCACTATGGCTACACCTTC. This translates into CASSESWGSHYGYTF.

In nucleotides, the CDR3 is TGTGCCATCAGCCGGACTAGCGGGAGCGTGAGCTCCTACGAGCAGTACTTC. It translates to CAISRTSGSVSSYEQYF. This chain links TRBV10-3 with TRBJ2-7; TRBD2 matches at 13 bases. Germline-derived CDR1 and CDR2 are ENHRY and SYGVKD. V was clipped by 6 bases and J by 0 bases; unmatched bases: 8. The CDR3 loop spans 17 amino acids.

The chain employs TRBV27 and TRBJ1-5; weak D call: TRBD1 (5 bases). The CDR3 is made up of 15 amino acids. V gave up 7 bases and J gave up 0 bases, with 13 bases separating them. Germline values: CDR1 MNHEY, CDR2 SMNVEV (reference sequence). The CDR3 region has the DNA TGTGCCAGCACCAAGAGGGGAGATAGCAATCAGCCCCAGCATTTT. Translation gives CASTKRGDSNQPQHF.

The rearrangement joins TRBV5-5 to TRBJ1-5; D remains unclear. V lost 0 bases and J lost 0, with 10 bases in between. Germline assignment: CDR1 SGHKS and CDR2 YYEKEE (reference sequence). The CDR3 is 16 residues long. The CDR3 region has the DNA TGTGCCAGCAGCTTGGAGGCGCGGATTAGCAATCAGCCCCAGCATTTT. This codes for CASSLEARISNQPQHF.

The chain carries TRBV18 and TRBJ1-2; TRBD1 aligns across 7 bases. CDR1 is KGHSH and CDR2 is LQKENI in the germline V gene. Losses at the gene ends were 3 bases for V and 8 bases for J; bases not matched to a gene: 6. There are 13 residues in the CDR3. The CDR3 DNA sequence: TGTGCCAGCTCACCCCGGGACAGAGAGGGCTACACCTTC. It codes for CASSPRDREGYTF.

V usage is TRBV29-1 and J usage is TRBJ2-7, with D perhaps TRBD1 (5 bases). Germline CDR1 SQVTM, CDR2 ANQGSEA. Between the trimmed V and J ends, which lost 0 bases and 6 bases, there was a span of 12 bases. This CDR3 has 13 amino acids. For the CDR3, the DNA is TGCAGCGTTGAAGAGACAGCAACCTTCGAGCAGTACTTC. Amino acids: CSVEETATFEQYF.

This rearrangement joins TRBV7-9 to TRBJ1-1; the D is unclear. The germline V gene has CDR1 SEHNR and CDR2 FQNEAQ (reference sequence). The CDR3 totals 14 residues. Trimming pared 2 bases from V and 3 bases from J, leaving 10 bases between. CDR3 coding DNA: TGTGCCAGCAGCTTAATTCAGAGAGACACTGAAGCTTTCTTT. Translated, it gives CASSLIQRDTEAFF. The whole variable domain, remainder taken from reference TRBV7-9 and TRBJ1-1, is DTGVSQNPRHKITKRGQNVTFRCDPISEHNRLYWYRQTLGQGPEFLTYFQNEAQLEKSRLLSDRFSAERPKGSFSTLEIQRTEQGDSAMYLCASSLIQRDTEAFFGQGTRLTVV.

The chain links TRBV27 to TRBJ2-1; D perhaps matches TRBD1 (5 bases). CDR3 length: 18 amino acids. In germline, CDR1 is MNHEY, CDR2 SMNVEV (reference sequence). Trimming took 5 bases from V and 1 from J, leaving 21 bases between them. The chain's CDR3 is CASSPKPPQGPSYNEQFF. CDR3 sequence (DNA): TGTGCCAGCAGTCCCAAACCCCCGCAGGGCCCTTCCTACAATGAGCAGTTCTTC.

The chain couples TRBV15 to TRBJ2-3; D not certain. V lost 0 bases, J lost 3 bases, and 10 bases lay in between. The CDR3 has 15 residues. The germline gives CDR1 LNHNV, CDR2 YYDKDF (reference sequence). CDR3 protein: CATSRDLEITDTQYF. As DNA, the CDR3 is TGTGCCACCAGCAGAGATTTGGAAATTACAGATACGCAGTATTTT.

CDR3 nucleotide sequence: TGTGCCAGCAGTGACCCAAACACTGAAGCTTTCTTT. Translated, it gives CASSDPNTEAFF. The chain carries TRBV25-1 and TRBJ1-1; no reliable D call. This CDR3 is built from 12 residues. The germline V gene has CDR1 MGHDK and CDR2 SYGVNS. Between the trimmed V and J ends, which lost 3 bases and 2 bases, there was a span of 4 bases.

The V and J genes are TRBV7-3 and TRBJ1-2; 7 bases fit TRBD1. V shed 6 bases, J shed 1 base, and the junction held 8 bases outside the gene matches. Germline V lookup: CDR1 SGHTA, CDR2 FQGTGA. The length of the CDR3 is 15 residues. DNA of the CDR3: TGTGCCAGCAGTTTTAAGGGGGCCGATAACTATGGCTACACCTTC. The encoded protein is CASSFKGADNYGYTF.

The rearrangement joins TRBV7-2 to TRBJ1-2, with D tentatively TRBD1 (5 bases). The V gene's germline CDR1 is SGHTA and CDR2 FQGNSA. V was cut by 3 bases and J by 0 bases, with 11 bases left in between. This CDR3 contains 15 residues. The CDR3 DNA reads TGTGCCAGCAGCTTCCGGGACGGCACTAACTATGGCTACACCTTC. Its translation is CASSFRDGTNYGYTF.

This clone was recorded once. CDR3: CASSLRVDDETYEQYF. The CDR3 coding sequence is TGTGCCAGCAGCTTAAGAGTGGACGACGAAACCTACGAGCAGTACTTC. This sequence joins TRBV7-3 and TRBJ2-7; no definite D call. The CDR3 is made up of 16 amino acids. The germline V gene encodes CDR1 SGHTA and CDR2 FQGTGA. Trimming took off 1 base at V and 2 bases at J, with 15 bases between the two ends.

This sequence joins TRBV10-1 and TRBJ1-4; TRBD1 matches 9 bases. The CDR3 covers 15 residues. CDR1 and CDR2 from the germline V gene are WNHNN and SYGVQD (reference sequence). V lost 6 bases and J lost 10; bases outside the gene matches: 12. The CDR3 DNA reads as TGCGCCAGCAGCTCAATCCGGGACAGGGACGGAAAACTGTTTTTT. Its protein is CASSSIRDRDGKLFF.

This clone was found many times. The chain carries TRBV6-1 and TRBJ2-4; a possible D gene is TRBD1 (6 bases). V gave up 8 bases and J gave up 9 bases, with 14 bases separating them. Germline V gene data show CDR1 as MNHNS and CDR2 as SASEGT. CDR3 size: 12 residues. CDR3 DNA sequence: TGTGCCAGCGGGCAGGGGAAGGCCATTCAGTACTTC. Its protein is CASGQGKAIQYF.

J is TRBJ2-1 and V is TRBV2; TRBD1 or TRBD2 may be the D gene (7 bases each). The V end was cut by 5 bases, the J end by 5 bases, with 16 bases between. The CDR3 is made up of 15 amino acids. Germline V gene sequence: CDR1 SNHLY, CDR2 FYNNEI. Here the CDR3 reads CASSQGGPLDNEQFF. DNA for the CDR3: TGTGCCAGCAGTCAGGGGGGGCCTCTCGACAATGAGCAGTTCTTC.

The CDR3 loop reads CASSMTGARQPQHF. The CDR3 DNA sequence: TGTGCCAGTAGTATGACGGGGGCTAGACAGCCCCAGCATTTT. The J gene is TRBJ1-5, the V gene TRBV19; D perhaps matches TRBD1 (6 bases). V was pared by 3 bases and J by 7 bases, with 13 bases between. Germline V gene sequence: CDR1 LNHDA, CDR2 SQIVND (reference sequence). The CDR3 spans 14 residues.

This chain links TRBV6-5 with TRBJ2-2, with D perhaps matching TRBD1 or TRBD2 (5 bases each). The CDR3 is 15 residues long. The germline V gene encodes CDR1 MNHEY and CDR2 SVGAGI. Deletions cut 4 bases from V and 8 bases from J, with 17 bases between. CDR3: CASSSIKGTEGELFF. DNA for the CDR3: TGTGCCAGCAGTTCGATTAAAGGGACCGAAGGGGAGCTGTTTTTT.